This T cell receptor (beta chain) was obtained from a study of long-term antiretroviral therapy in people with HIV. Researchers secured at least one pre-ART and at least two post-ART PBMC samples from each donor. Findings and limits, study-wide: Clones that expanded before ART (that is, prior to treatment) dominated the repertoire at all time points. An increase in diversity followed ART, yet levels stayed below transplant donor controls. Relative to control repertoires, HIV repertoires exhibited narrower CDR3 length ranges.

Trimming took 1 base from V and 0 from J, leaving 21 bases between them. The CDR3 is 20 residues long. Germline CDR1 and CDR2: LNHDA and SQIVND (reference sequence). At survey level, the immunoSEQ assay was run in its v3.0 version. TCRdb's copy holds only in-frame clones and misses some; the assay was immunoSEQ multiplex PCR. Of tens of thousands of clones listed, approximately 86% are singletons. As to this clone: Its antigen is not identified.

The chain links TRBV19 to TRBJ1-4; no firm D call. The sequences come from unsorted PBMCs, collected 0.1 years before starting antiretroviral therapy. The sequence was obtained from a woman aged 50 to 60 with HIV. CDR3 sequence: CASSIGVAGHLFATNEKLFF. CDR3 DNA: TGTGCCAGTAGTATAGGCGTAGCTGGGCACCTCTTTGCAACTAATGAAAAACTGTTTTTT.